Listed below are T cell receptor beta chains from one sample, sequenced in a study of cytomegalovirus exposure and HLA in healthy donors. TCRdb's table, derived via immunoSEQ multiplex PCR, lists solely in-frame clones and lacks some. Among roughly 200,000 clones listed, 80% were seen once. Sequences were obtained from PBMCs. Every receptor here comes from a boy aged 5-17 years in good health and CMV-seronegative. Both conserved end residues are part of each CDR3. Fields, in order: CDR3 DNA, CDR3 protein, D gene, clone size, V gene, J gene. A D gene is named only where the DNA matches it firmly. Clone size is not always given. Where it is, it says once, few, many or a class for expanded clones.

cdr3_nt: TGTGCCAGTAGTACACGGGACTCCCCAGGGAACATTCAGTACTTC; cdr3_aa: CASSTRDSPGNIQYF; d_call: -; clone_size: -; v_call: TRBV19; j_call: TRBJ2-4
cdr3_nt: TGTGCCAGCAACCGACTAACAGATACGCAGTATTTT; cdr3_aa: CASNRLTDTQYF; d_call: -; clone_size: once; v_call: TRBV6-6; j_call: TRBJ2-3
cdr3_nt: TGCGCCAGCAGCCCCTCTGTTCTGTCCGGGGCCAACGTCCTGACTTTC; cdr3_aa: CASSPSVLSGANVLTF; d_call: -; clone_size: -; v_call: TRBV5-1; j_call: TRBJ2-6
cdr3_nt: TGTGCCAGCTCACCAGGCGGAAACACTGAAGCTTTCTTT; cdr3_aa: CASSPGGNTEAFF; d_call: -; clone_size: -; v_call: TRBV18; j_call: TRBJ1-1
cdr3_nt: TGTGCCAGCAGCGTCGTCCACTCGGGGAACGGCAATCAGCCCCAGCATTTT; cdr3_aa: CASSVVHSGNGNQPQHF; d_call: -; clone_size: -; v_call: TRBV9; j_call: TRBJ1-5
cdr3_nt: TGTGCCAGCAGCACCTGGGACAGGGGGACTGAAAAACTGTTTTTT; cdr3_aa: CASSTWDRGTEKLFF; d_call: TRBD1; clone_size: once; v_call: TRBV9; j_call: TRBJ1-4
cdr3_nt: TGTGCCAGCTCCCAGGGGTGGGGCAATCAGCCCCAGCATTTT; cdr3_aa: CASSQGWGNQPQHF; d_call: -; clone_size: -; v_call: TRBV13; j_call: TRBJ1-5
cdr3_nt: TGTGCCAGCAGCTTAAACGAGATCTCCTACGAGCAGTACTTC; cdr3_aa: CASSLNEISYEQYF; d_call: -; clone_size: -; v_call: TRBV7-9; j_call: TRBJ2-7
cdr3_nt: TGTGCCAGCAGCCCCCCGGGACTAGCGGGCACAGATACGCAGTATTTT; cdr3_aa: CASSPPGLAGTDTQYF; d_call: TRBD2; clone_size: -; v_call: TRBV7-9; j_call: TRBJ2-3
cdr3_nt: TGTGCCAGTAGAATGGTCCTGGGGACAGGTCGTGGTGGGGGAAATCAGCCCCAGCATTTT; cdr3_aa: CASRMVLGTGRGGGNQPQHF; d_call: TRBD1; clone_size: once; v_call: TRBV19; j_call: TRBJ1-5
cdr3_nt: TGTGCCAGCAGTGTCGCGGAAGGGGATGGCGGCAATCAGCCCCAGCATTTT; cdr3_aa: CASSVAEGDGGNQPQHF; d_call: -; clone_size: -; v_call: TRBV6-1; j_call: TRBJ1-5
cdr3_nt: TGCGCCAGCAGGTTGAGACAGGAATTGAACACTGAAGCTTTCTTT; cdr3_aa: CASRLRQELNTEAFF; d_call: -; clone_size: -; v_call: TRBV5-1; j_call: TRBJ1-1
cdr3_nt: TGTGCCAGCAGTGACTCGAAAGGGGCCACAGATACGCAGTATTTT; cdr3_aa: CASSDSKGATDTQYF; d_call: -; clone_size: -; v_call: TRBV6-4; j_call: TRBJ2-3
cdr3_nt: TGCGCCAGCAGCCCTGGACTAGCGCCGAGCTCCTACGAGCAGTACTTC; cdr3_aa: CASSPGLAPSSYEQYF; d_call: TRBD2; clone_size: -; v_call: TRBV5-1; j_call: TRBJ2-7
cdr3_nt: TGTGCCTCGACGGGCACAGGGGGCGAGGATACGCAGTATTTT; cdr3_aa: CASTGTGGEDTQYF; d_call: TRBD1; clone_size: -; v_call: TRBV30; j_call: TRBJ2-3
cdr3_nt: TGTGCCAGCATACAACCCCCCGAAGCTTTCTTT; cdr3_aa: CASIQPPEAFF; d_call: -; clone_size: -; v_call: TRBV27; j_call: TRBJ1-1
cdr3_nt: TGTGCCAGCAGCTTGGAACGGGACATTTCCTACGAGCAGTACTTC; cdr3_aa: CASSLERDISYEQYF; d_call: -; clone_size: -; v_call: TRBV7-9; j_call: TRBJ2-7
cdr3_nt: TGTGCCTGGAGCGCCCCCAATAGCGGGAGCTGGGCCGGGGAGCTGTTTTTT; cdr3_aa: CAWSAPNSGSWAGELFF; d_call: TRBD2; clone_size: -; v_call: TRBV30; j_call: TRBJ2-2
cdr3_nt: TGTGCCAGCAGTGCACAGGGTGGCGGGGAGCTGTTTTTT; cdr3_aa: CASSAQGGGELFF; d_call: -; clone_size: -; v_call: TRBV6-1; j_call: TRBJ2-2
cdr3_nt: TGTGCCAGCAGTTCGAGGACAGGGGGAGGGTACGAGCAGTACTTC; cdr3_aa: CASSSRTGGGYEQYF; d_call: TRBD1; clone_size: -; v_call: TRBV27; j_call: TRBJ2-7
cdr3_nt: TGTGCCAGCAGCCAAGATTTCAGACTAGCGGGGAGCTCCTACGAGCAGTACTTC; cdr3_aa: CASSQDFRLAGSSYEQYF; d_call: TRBD2; clone_size: -; v_call: TRBV14; j_call: TRBJ2-7
cdr3_nt: TGTGCCAGCCGACAGGGGGCAGGCACAGATACGCAGTATTTT; cdr3_aa: CASRQGAGTDTQYF; d_call: TRBD1; clone_size: once; v_call: TRBV11-2; j_call: TRBJ2-3
cdr3_nt: TGTGCCACCCAGGGGGACGGTGGAAACACCATATATTTT; cdr3_aa: CATQGDGGNTIYF; d_call: TRBD1; clone_size: -; v_call: TRBV2; j_call: TRBJ1-3
cdr3_nt: TGTGCCAGCACCCTCGGGTGGACTAGCGGGAGGGCCAGCACAGATACGCAGTATTTT; cdr3_aa: CASTLGWTSGRASTDTQYF; d_call: TRBD2; clone_size: once; v_call: TRBV2; j_call: TRBJ2-3
cdr3_nt: TGCAGCGTTGCCGGGGTCTATGGCTACACCTTC; cdr3_aa: CSVAGVYGYTF; d_call: -; clone_size: -; v_call: TRBV29-1; j_call: TRBJ1-2
cdr3_nt: TGTGCCAGCAGGAGGGGGCAGCTCTATGGCTACACCTTC; cdr3_aa: CASRRGQLYGYTF; d_call: TRBD1; clone_size: -; v_call: TRBV2; j_call: TRBJ1-2
cdr3_nt: TGCGCCAGCAGCCAAGCCGGGACAGGGGGCGACGAGCAGTACTTC; cdr3_aa: CASSQAGTGGDEQYF; d_call: TRBD1; clone_size: -; v_call: TRBV4-1; j_call: TRBJ2-7
cdr3_nt: TGTGCTAGTGGACTCCCCGAAGGGGCCACCTCGAACACTGAAGCTTTCTTT; cdr3_aa: CASGLPEGATSNTEAFF; d_call: -; clone_size: -; v_call: TRBV12-5; j_call: TRBJ1-1
cdr3_nt: TGCGCCAGCAGCTTGGGACAGAACACCGGGGAGCTGTTTTTT; cdr3_aa: CASSLGQNTGELFF; d_call: -; clone_size: -; v_call: TRBV5-1; j_call: TRBJ2-2
cdr3_nt: TGCGCCAGCAGCTTACAGGGAGTAAGCGCAGATACGCAGTATTTT; cdr3_aa: CASSLQGVSADTQYF; d_call: -; clone_size: -; v_call: TRBV5-1; j_call: TRBJ2-3
cdr3_nt: TGTGCCAGCAGTGACCCTCCGGGGGGGATTAATGGCTACACCTTC; cdr3_aa: CASSDPPGGINGYTF; d_call: -; clone_size: -; v_call: TRBV6-4; j_call: TRBJ1-2
cdr3_nt: TGCGCCAGCAGCCCAAGACCGGGACAGGGGGCCTATGGCTACACCTTC; cdr3_aa: CASSPRPGQGAYGYTF; d_call: TRBD1; clone_size: -; v_call: TRBV5-1; j_call: TRBJ1-2
cdr3_nt: TGTGCCAGCAGCTTACTCCGAGGCGGACAGTTCTTC; cdr3_aa: CASSLLRGGQFF; d_call: -; clone_size: -; v_call: TRBV7-2; j_call: TRBJ2-1
cdr3_nt: TGTGCCAGCAGCTCCCGGGAGGATCACTCCTACGAGCAGTACTTC; cdr3_aa: CASSSREDHSYEQYF; d_call: TRBD2; clone_size: few; v_call: TRBV11-2; j_call: TRBJ2-7
cdr3_nt: TGCGCCAGCAGCGGAACCCCCCCCTCCAGGGGTGGGTACACTGAAGCTTTCTTT; cdr3_aa: CASSGTPPSRGGYTEAFF; d_call: -; clone_size: -; v_call: TRBV5-1; j_call: TRBJ1-1
cdr3_nt: TGTGCCAGCAGCTTAGTGGGGACAGGATCTCTACCCATATATTTT; cdr3_aa: CASSLVGTGSLPIYF; d_call: TRBD1; clone_size: -; v_call: TRBV7-2; j_call: TRBJ1-3
cdr3_nt: TGCGCCAGCAGCCAAGGAGCCCTAGCGGGAACCTACGAGCAGTACTTC; cdr3_aa: CASSQGALAGTYEQYF; d_call: TRBD2; clone_size: few; v_call: TRBV4-3; j_call: TRBJ2-7